This TCR beta chain originates from a study of T-cell reconstitution after alpha-beta-depleted transplantation in children. Whole-study results and caveats: It was surviving recipient T cells and thymic progenitors that gave some patients high TCRbeta diversity at day 60. At the one-year point after transplant, T-cell counts and TCRbeta diversity were found to come mostly from T cells that had been newly produced. Several hundred expanded graft clones reportedly were the source of alpha-beta T cells about two months after transplant.

Library preparation (for TCRbeta) was performed with unique molecular identifiers. TCRdb re-called the PCR reads through MiXCR, storing one row per CDR3 protein. The sample carries about 610,000 distinct CDR3 sequences, over 20% recorded once. CDR1 and CDR2 from the germline V gene are SGHRS and YFSETQ. The V and J ends lost 4 bases and 3 bases, in that order; junction bases with no gene match: 15. The CDR3 has 17 residues. As to this clonotype: Its antigen is as yet unknown.

The chain links TRBV5-1 to TRBJ2-7, with 8 bases fitting TRBD1. The receptor was derived from a boy in the first two years of life with Wiskott-Aldrich syndrome, due to receive a stem cell transplant. The sequencing used PBMCs, collected before TCRalphabeta/CD19-depleted stem cell transplant. CDR3 nucleotides: TGCGCCAGCAGCATGGGACACTCTCGGACAGGGTTCTACGAGCAGTACTTC. It translates to CASSMGHSRTGFYEQYF.